This TCR beta chain was identified in a study of CD8 T cells in Susac syndrome. The V and J ends lost 2 bases and 3 bases, in that order; junction bases with no gene match: 1. The CDR3 runs 14 residues. Germline V gene data show CDR1 as LGHDT and CDR2 as YNNKEL (reference sequence). After extraction with the RNeasy kit, roughly 0.45 to 1 ug of the RNA was reverse transcribed using random hexamers. The CDR3 of TCR beta was amplified by immunoSEQ multiplex PCR across 54 Vbeta and 13 Jbeta. One entry per CDR3 protein results from TCRdb running MiXCR on the immunoSEQ multiplex PCR reads. This sample has some 100,000 distinct CDR3 sequences, with 96% found just once. CD8+ and CD4+ T cells circulating in blood were sequenced for TCR beta.

Source material: CD4+ T cells from PBMCs. The genes are TRBV3-1 and TRBJ1-1, with TRBD1 matching 9 bases. The clonotype originates from a human donor in good health. The CDR3 region is CASSQWTGDTEAFF. The CDR3 DNA is TGTGCCAGCAGCCAATGGACAGGGGACACTGAAGCTTTCTTT.